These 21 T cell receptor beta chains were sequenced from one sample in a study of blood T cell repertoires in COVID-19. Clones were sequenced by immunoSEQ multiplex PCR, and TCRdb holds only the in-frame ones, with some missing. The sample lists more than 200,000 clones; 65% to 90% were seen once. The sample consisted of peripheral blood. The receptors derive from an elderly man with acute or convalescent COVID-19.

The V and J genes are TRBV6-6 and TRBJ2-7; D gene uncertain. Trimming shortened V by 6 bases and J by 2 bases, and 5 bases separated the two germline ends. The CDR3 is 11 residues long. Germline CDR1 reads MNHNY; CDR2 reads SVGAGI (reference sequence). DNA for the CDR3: TGTGCCAGCAGAAACACCTACGAGCAGTACTTC. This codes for CASRNTYEQYF.

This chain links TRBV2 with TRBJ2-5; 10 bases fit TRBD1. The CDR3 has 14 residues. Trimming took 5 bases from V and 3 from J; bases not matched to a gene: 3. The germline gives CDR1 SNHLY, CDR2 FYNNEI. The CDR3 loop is CASSWDRGEETQYF. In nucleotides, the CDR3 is TGTGCCAGCAGTTGGGACAGGGGAGAAGAGACCCAGTACTTC.

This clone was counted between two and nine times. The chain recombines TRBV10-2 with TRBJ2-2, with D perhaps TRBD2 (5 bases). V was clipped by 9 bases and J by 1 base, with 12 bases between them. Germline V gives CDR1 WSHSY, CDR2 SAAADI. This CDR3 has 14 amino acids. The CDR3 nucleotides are TGCGCCAGTAACGGGATCCAGAACACCGGGGAGCTGTTTTTT. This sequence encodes CASNGIQNTGELFF.

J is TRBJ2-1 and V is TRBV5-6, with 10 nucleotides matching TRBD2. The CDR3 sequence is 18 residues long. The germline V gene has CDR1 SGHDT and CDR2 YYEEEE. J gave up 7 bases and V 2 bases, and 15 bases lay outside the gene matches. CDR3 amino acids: CASSFSLAGEIRGNEQFF. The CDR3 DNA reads TGTGCCAGCAGCTTTAGCCTAGCGGGAGAAATTCGGGGGAATGAGCAGTTCTTC.

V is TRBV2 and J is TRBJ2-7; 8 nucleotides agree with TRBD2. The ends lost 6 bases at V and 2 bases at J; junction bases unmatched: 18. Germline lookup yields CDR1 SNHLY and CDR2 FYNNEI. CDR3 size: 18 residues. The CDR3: CASSATSIRLAQTYEQYF. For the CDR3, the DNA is TGTGCCAGCAGCGCCACTTCCATTAGACTAGCGCAGACCTACGAGCAGTACTTC.

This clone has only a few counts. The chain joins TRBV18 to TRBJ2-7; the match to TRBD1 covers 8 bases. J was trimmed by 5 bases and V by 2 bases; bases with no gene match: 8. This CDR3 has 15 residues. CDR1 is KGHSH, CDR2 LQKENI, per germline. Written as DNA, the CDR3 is TGTGCCAGCTCACCAGGGCGACAGGGGATGAACGAGCAGTACGTC. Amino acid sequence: CASSPGRQGMNEQYV.

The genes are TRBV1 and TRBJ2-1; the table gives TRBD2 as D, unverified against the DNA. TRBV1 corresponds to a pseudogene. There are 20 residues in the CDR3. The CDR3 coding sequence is TGCACCAGCAGCCAAGAAGAAGGGGGACTAGCGGGAGGGCCGGGGAATGAGCAGTTCTTC. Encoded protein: CTSSQEEGGLAGGPGNEQFF.

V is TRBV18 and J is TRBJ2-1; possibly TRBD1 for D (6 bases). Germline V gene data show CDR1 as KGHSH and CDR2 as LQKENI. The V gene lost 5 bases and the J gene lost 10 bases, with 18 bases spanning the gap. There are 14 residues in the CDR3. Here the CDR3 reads CASSITNRVSEQFF. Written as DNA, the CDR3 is TGTGCCAGCTCAATAACCAACAGGGTCAGCGAGCAGTTCTTC.

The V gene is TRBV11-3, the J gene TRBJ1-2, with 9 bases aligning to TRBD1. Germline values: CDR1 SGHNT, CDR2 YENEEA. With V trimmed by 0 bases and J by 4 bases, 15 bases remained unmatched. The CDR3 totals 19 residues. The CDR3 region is CASSLDSFSRGTGFYGYTF. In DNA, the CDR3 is TGTGCCAGCAGCTTAGATTCCTTTAGCCGCGGGACAGGGTTCTATGGCTACACCTTC.

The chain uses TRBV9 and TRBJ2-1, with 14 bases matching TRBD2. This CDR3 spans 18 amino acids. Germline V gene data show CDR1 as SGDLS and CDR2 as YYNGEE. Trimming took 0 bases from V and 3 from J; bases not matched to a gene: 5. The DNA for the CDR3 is TGTGCCAGCAGCGTAGGACTAGCGGGAGGGCCACTCTACAATGAGCAGTTCTTC. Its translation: CASSVGLAGGPLYNEQFF.

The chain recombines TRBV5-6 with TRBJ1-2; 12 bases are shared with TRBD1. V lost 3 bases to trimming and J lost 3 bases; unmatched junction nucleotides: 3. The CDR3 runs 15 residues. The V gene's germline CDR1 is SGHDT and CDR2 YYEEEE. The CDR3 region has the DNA TGTGCCAGCAGCTGGGGACAGGGGGCTGACTATGGCTACACCTTC. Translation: CASSWGQGADYGYTF.

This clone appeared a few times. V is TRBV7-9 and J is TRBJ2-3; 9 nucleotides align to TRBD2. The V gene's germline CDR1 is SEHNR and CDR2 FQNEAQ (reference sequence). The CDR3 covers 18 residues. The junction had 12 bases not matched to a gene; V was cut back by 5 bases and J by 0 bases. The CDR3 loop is CASSHHLTSGASTDTQYF. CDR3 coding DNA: TGTGCCAGCAGCCACCACCTGACTAGCGGAGCTAGCACAGATACGCAGTATTTT.

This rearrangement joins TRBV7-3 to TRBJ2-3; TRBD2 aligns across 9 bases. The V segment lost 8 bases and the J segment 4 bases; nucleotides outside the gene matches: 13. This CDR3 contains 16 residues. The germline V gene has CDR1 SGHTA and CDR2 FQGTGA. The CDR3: CASGRWREGRPDTQYF. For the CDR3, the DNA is TGTGCCAGCGGTCGTTGGCGGGAGGGAAGGCCAGATACGCAGTATTTT.

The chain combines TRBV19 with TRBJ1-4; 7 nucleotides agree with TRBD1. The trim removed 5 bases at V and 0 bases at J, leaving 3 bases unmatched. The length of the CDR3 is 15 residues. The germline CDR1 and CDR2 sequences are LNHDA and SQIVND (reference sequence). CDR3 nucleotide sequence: TGTGCCAGTAGTCCGGGGACAGCAACTAATGAAAAACTGTTTTTT. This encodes CASSPGTATNEKLFF.

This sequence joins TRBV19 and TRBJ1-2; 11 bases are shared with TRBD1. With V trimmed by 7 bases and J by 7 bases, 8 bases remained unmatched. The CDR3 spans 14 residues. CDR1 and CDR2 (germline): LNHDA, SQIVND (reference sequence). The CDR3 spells CASTMDRGQGGYTF. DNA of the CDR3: TGTGCCAGTACTATGGACAGGGGGCAAGGTGGCTACACCTTC. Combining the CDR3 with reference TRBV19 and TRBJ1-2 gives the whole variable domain DGGITQSPKYLFRKEGQNVTLSCEQNLNHDAMYWYRQDPGQGLRLIYYSQIVNDFQKGDIAEGYSVSREKKESFPLTVTSAQKNPTAFYLCASTMDRGQGGYTFGSGTRLTVV.

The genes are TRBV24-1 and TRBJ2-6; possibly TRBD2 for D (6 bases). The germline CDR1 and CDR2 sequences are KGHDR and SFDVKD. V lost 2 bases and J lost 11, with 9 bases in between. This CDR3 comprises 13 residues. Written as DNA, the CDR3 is TGTGCCACCAGTGATTGGGGGGAGGACGTCCTGACTTTC. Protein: CATSDWGEDVLTF.

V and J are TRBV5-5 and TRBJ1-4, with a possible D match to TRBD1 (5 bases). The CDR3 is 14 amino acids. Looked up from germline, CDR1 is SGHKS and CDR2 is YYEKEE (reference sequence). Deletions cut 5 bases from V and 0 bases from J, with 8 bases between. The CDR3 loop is CASSRGATNEKLFF. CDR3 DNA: TGTGCCAGCAGTAGGGGTGCAACTAATGAAAAACTGTTTTTT.

The CDR3 region is CASSLRLPTSGLNTGELFF. CDR3 bases: TGCGCCAGCAGCTTGAGGCTCCCCACTAGCGGCTTAAACACCGGGGAGCTGTTTTTT. The chain has TRBV5-1 and TRBJ2-2; 8 bases are shared with TRBD2. This CDR3 spans 19 amino acids. The germline gives CDR1 SGHRS, CDR2 YFSETQ. Trimming took 1 base from V and 2 from J; bases not matched to a gene: 13.

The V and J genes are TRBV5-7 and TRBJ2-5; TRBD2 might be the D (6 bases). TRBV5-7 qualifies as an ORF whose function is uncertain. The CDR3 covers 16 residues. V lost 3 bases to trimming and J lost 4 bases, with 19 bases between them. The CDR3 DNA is TGTGCCAGCAGCTCAGGCCTAGCGAGTGAAGCAGAGACCCAGTACTTC. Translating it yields CASSSGLASEAETQYF.

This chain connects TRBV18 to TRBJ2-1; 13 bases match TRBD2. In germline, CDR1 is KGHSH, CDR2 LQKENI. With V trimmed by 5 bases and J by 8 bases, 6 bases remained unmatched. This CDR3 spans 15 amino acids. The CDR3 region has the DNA TGTGCCAGCTCATACACTAGCGGGAGGGCCGATGAGCAGTTCTTC. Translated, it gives CASSYTSGRADEQFF.

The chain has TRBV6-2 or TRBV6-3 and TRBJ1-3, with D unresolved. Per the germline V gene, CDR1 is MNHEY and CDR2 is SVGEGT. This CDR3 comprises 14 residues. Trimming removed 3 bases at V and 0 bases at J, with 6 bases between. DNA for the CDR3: TGTGCCAGCAGTTATTGGAGCTCTGGAAACACCATATATTTT. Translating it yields CASSYWSSGNTIYF.